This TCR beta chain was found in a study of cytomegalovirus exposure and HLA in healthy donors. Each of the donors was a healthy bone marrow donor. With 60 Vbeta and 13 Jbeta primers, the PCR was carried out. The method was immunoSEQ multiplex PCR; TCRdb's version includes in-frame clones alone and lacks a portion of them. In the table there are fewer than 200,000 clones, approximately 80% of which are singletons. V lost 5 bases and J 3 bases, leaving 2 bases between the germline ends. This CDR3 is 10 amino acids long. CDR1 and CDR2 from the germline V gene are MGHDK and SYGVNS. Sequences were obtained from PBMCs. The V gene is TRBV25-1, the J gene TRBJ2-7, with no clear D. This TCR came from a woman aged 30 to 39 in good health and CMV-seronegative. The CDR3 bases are TGTGCCAGCAGTCGCTACGAGCAGTACTTC. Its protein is CASSRYEQYF.